This TCR beta chain was sequenced in a study of blood T cells in healthy people across ages. The study's findings and limits: Older age went with lower TCR beta diversity per million T cells, in a roughly linear way. Naive T cell percentage by flow cytometry tracked strongly with beta diversity.

Comment on this clonotype: Its antigen is undetermined.

A sample-barcoded 5' primer and a J-beta primer mix were used in a second PCR of roughly 7 to 11 cycles. From the 5' RACE reads, TCRdb called clonotypes with MiXCR, one entry per CDR3 protein. The profile shows fewer than 1 million distinct CDR3 sequences, under 55% of them singletons. The draw of peripheral blood yielded approximately 11 milliliters from each donor. The sequencing sample was made of blood. The clonotype comes from a man aged 60 to 75 in good health.

This CDR3 reads CASSHLLAGGSYNEQFF. The CDR3 DNA reads TGTGCCAGCAGCCACCTACTAGCGGGGGGTTCCTACAATGAGCAGTTCTTC. The V gene is TRBV3-1, the J gene TRBJ2-1; 12 nucleotides align to TRBD2. The CDR3 is 17 amino acids. Per germline, CDR1 LGHDT and CDR2 YNNKEL (reference sequence). V lost 3 bases and J lost 1; bases outside the gene matches: 4.